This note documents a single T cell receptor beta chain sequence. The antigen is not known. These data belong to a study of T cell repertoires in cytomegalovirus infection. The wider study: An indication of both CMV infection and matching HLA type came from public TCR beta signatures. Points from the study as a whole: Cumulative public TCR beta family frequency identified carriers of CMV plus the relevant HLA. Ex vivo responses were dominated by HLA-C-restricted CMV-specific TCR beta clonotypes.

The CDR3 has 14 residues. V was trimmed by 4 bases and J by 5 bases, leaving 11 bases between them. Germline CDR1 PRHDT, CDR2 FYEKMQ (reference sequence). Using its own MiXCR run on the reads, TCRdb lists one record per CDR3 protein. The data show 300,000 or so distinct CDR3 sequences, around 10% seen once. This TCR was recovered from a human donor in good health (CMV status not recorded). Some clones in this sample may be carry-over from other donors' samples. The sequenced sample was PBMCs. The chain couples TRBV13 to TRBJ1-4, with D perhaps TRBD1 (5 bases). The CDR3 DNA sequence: TGTGCCAGCAGCTGGGGCAGGCCGAATGAAAAACTGTTTTTT. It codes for CASSWGRPNEKLFF.